The 20 T cell receptor beta chains below all came from one sample that was sequenced in a study of T cell responses to AZD1222 COVID-19 vaccine. Some clones are missing from TCRdb's copy, which holds only in-frame ones; the method was immunoSEQ multiplex PCR. The repertoire includes around 120,000 clones, around 94% of them detected once, and under 2.5% sits in the top ten. The starting material was peripheral blood, obtained on day 0 of AZD1222 vaccination. The receptors shown here come from an adult in good health.

V gene TRBV21-1 combines with J gene TRBJ1-3; the table's D call, TRBD1, has no DNA check behind it. TRBV21-1 is annotated as a pseudogene. There are 17 residues in the CDR3. The CDR3 sequence: CASSKALRTPSGNTIYF. Here the CDR3 DNA reads TGTGCCAGCAGCAAAGCGCTCAGGACACCCTCTGGAAACACCATATATTTT.

The J gene is TRBJ1-2, the V gene TRBV4-3, with D maybe TRBD1 (5 bases). This CDR3 region has 12 residues. The germline V and J ends were trimmed by 3 bases and 4 bases, with 6 bases remaining between them. Germline CDR1 is LGHNA and CDR2 is YSLEER. CDR3 region: CASSQGLYGYTF. The CDR3 DNA reads TGCGCCAGCAGCCAGGGACTCTATGGCTACACCTTC.

The V call is TRBV19, the J call TRBJ2-1; D is perhaps TRBD2 (5 bases). V dropped 4 bases and J dropped 7 bases, with 11 bases sitting between them. The germline gives CDR1 LNHDA, CDR2 SQIVND (reference sequence). CDR3 size: 13 residues. CDR3 in amino acids: CASSNGDGNEQFF. DNA of the CDR3: TGTGCCAGTAGTAACGGGGATGGGAATGAGCAGTTCTTC.

The rearrangement links TRBV9 to TRBJ2-2; D is undetermined. V lost 2 bases and J 3 bases, leaving 8 bases between the germline ends. This CDR3 is 14 amino acids long. The germline CDR1 and CDR2 sequences are SGDLS and YYNGEE. The CDR3 DNA sequence: TGTGCCAGCAGCGTGGGAAGAGACACCGGGGAGCTGTTTTTT. Protein: CASSVGRDTGELFF.

This rearrangement joins TRBV7-2 to TRBJ1-1; D is unresolved. Per germline, CDR1 SGHTA and CDR2 FQGNSA. The CDR3 consists of 14 residues. V was cut by 5 bases and J by 0 bases, with 10 bases left in between. CDR3 sequence (DNA): TGTGCCAGCAGCCCCGGTAATATGAACACTGAAGCTTTCTTT. Translation: CASSPGNMNTEAFF.

The chain has TRBV6-5 and TRBJ1-1, with D possibly matching TRBD1 (6 bases). Per germline, CDR1 MNHEY and CDR2 SVGAGI. The CDR3 runs 15 residues. Trimming shortened V by 6 bases and J by 4 bases, and 18 bases separated the two germline ends. The CDR3 spells CASSSPSGTTTEAFF. Written as DNA, the CDR3 is TGTGCCAGCAGCAGCCCCTCCGGGACAACCACTGAAGCTTTCTTT.

The chain employs TRBV7-2 and TRBJ2-1, with 11 nucleotides matching TRBD2. Germline CDR1 is SGHTA and CDR2 is FQGNSA. V lost 3 bases and J lost 9; bases outside the gene matches: 7. The CDR3 is made up of 15 amino acids. This chain's CDR3 is CASSFRSGGAAEQFF. The CDR3 DNA sequence: TGTGCCAGCAGCTTCCGTAGCGGGGGGGCCGCTGAGCAGTTCTTC.

V is TRBV27 and J is TRBJ1-1; TRBD1 is a possible D gene (6 bases). CDR1 is MNHEY and CDR2 is SMNVEV in the germline V gene (reference sequence). V lost 5 bases to trimming and J lost 4 bases, with 14 bases between them. The CDR3 consists of 14 residues. The CDR3 sequence: CASSAWGGGTEAFF. The DNA of the CDR3 is TGTGCCAGCAGTGCCTGGGGAGGGGGCACTGAAGCTTTCTTT.

The J gene is TRBJ1-3, the V gene TRBV5-5; D is undetermined. V was cut by 5 bases and J by 0 bases, with 9 bases left in between. This CDR3 region has 14 residues. The germline CDR1 and CDR2 sequences are SGHKS and YYEKEE (reference sequence). CDR3 sequence (DNA): TGTGCCAGCAGTATGGGCGGCTCTGGAAACACCATATATTTT. Translation: CASSMGGSGNTIYF. The entire variable domain, with the rest obtained from reference TRBV5-5 and TRBJ1-3, is as follows: DAGVTQSPTHLIKTRGQQVTLRCSPISGHKSVSWYQQVLGQGPQFIFQYYEKEERGRGNFPDRFSARQFPNYSSELNVNALLLGDSALYLCASSMGGSGNTIYFGEGSWLTVV.

The chain employs TRBV5-1 and TRBJ2-5; D remains unclear. The V and J ends lost 0 bases and 2 bases respectively, with 11 bases between them. The germline gives CDR1 SGHRS, CDR2 YFSETQ. CDR3 length: 15 residues. DNA for the CDR3: TGCGCCAGCAGCTTGGACTCTCCGGAACAAGAGACCCAGTACTTC. Protein sequence: CASSLDSPEQETQYF.

The chain couples TRBV6-2 or TRBV6-3 to TRBJ2-2; D remains unclear. The germline CDR1 and CDR2 sequences are MNHEY and SVGEGT. V was trimmed by 2 bases and J by 4 bases, leaving 5 bases between them. The CDR3 spans 13 residues. In DNA, the CDR3 is TGTGCCAGCAGTTACAGGGTCACCGGGGAGCTGTTTTTT. Its translation: CASSYRVTGELFF.

The V and J genes are TRBV19 and TRBJ1-6; D gene unclear. This CDR3 is built from 11 residues. The germline V and J ends were trimmed by 8 bases and 6 bases, with 5 bases remaining between them. Germline-derived CDR1 and CDR2 are LNHDA and SQIVND (reference sequence). CDR3 coding DNA: TGTGCCAGTGGGAGTAATTCACCCCTCCACTTT. This sequence encodes CASGSNSPLHF.

The chain links TRBV4-1 to TRBJ2-7; 8 nucleotides align to TRBD1. Germline V gene sequence: CDR1 MGHRA, CDR2 YSYEKL. This CDR3 has 13 amino acids. The J segment lost 4 bases and the V segment lost 3 bases, leaving 2 bases of the junction unmatched. The CDR3 bases are TGCGCCAGCAGCCACGACAGGGGTTACGAGCAGTACTTC. It yields the protein CASSHDRGYEQYF.

The rearrangement joins TRBV6-2 or TRBV6-3 to TRBJ1-5; 7 bases match TRBD1. Germline V gives CDR1 MNHEY, CDR2 SVGEGT. The V segment lost 6 bases and the J segment 5 bases; nucleotides outside the gene matches: 13. The CDR3 is 16 residues long. The CDR3 loop is CASSRMRGQGDQPQHF. The CDR3, as DNA: TGTGCCAGCAGCCGGATGAGGGGGCAGGGAGATCAGCCCCAGCATTTT.

CDR3 coding DNA: TGTGCCAGCAGCTTAGGGGAGGGGAGGAATTCACCCCTCCACTTT. It is translated as CASSLGEGRNSPLHF. The chain uses TRBV7-9 and TRBJ1-6, with D perhaps matching TRBD1 (5 bases). CDR1 is SEHNR and CDR2 is FQNEAQ in the germline V gene (reference sequence). There are 15 residues in the CDR3. Trimming shortened V by 1 base and J by 7 bases, and 11 bases separated the two germline ends.

The chain joins TRBV5-1 to TRBJ2-1; TRBD1 aligns across 7 bases. There are 20 residues in the CDR3. CDR1 is SGHRS, CDR2 YFSETQ, per germline. V lost 3 bases to trimming and J lost 7 bases; unmatched junction nucleotides: 25. The DNA for the CDR3 is TGCGCCAGCAGCTATTACAGGGGCTACAGCGACTCAACTACAATTAATGAGCAGTTCTTC. Translating gives CASSYYRGYSDSTTINEQFF. The full variable domain, with the rest looked up from reference TRBV5-1 and TRBJ2-1, is KAGVTQTPRYLIKTRGQQVTLSCSPISGHRSVSWYQQTPGQGLQFLFEYFSETQRNKGNFPGRFSGRQFSNSRSEMNVSTLELGDSALYLCASSYYRGYSDSTTINEQFFGPGTRLTVL.

V usage is TRBV7-2 and J usage is TRBJ2-7; TRBD2 matches 11 bases. The CDR3 is made up of 13 amino acids. Trimming removed 4 bases from V and 4 bases from J; junction bases left unmatched: 0. CDR1 SGHTA and CDR2 FQGNSA come from the germline V gene. CDR3 amino acids: CASSSSGGYEQYF. The CDR3 DNA reads TGTGCCAGCAGCTCTAGCGGGGGGTACGAGCAGTACTTC.

This clone was counted between two and nine times. This chain connects TRBV5-3 to TRBJ1-5; possibly TRBD1 for D (5 bases). Being an ORF, TRBV5-3 has a function that is uncertain. The ends were cut back, 2 bases at V and 3 bases at J, with 12 bases in the middle. The CDR3 runs to 15 residues. The CDR3 sequence: CARSFVARDNQPQHF. CDR3 nucleotide sequence: TGTGCCAGAAGCTTCGTCGCCAGGGACAATCAGCCCCAGCATTTT.

The chain has TRBV19 and TRBJ1-1; no clear D. V was clipped by 0 bases and J by 6 bases, with 23 bases between them. Germline V gene sequence: CDR1 LNHDA, CDR2 SQIVND (reference sequence). The CDR3 sequence is 18 residues long. CDR3 DNA sequence: TGTGCCAGTAGTATAGACCCCCGTTATTTACACAACGTCGCTGAAGCTTTCTTT. Protein sequence: CASSIDPRYLHNVAEAFF.

This clone was seen just once. The CDR3 protein is CASSLGFGGYGYTF. CDR3 DNA: TGTGCCAGCAGTTTGGGCTTCGGGGGTTATGGCTACACCTTC. The chain combines TRBV28 with TRBJ1-2; perhaps TRBD1 as D (5 bases). Per germline, CDR1 MDHEN and CDR2 SYDVKM. V was pared by 3 bases and J by 5 bases, with 13 bases between. The CDR3 totals 14 residues.